This T cell receptor beta chain was sequenced during a study of a mutant IDH1 vaccine in newly diagnosed glioma. Sequencing used immunoSEQ multiplex PCR; TCRdb keeps in-frame clones, though not all of them. The data show around 62,000 clones, about 89% seen once. Time point: week 11, during vaccination. In the vaccine, a single dose held 300 ug of the mutant IDH1 20-mer peptide, along with topical imiquimod. Concerning this clone itself: Its matching antigen is unknown.

Germline V gene lookup returns CDR1 SGHKS and CDR2 YYEKEE (reference sequence). The trim removed 4 bases at V and 7 bases at J, leaving 5 bases unmatched. The CDR3 runs 14 residues. This receptor was taken from a man aged 35 to 55 with glioma. The genes are TRBV5-5 and TRBJ1-5; 10 bases match TRBD1. Sequenced material: PBMCs, taken from a glioma patient whose treatment included an IDH1 peptide vaccine. This CDR3 is CASSKGQGEQPQHF. The CDR3 nucleotides are TGTGCCAGCAGCAAAGGACAGGGGGAACAGCCCCAGCATTTT.